Each of the 6 T cell receptor beta chains below was sequenced from the same sample in a study of blood T cells in healthy people across ages. Using a J-beta primer mix together with a sample-barcoded 5' primer, a second PCR was run for about 7 to 12 cycles. TCRdb processed the 5' RACE reads anew with MiXCR; each CDR3 protein has one entry. The data hold 1.5 million to 2 million distinct CDR3 sequences, with less than 50% observed a single time. The specimen sequenced was blood. Source of these receptors: a woman in her forties in good health.

CDR3 DNA: TGTGCCAGCAGCTCCCAAACGGGGGTCAGAAACATTCAGTACTTC. Protein product: CASSSQTGVRNIQYF. This sequence joins TRBV7-2 and TRBJ2-4; the D gene is possibly TRBD2 (6 bases). V was cut by 4 bases and J by 6 bases, with 16 bases left in between. The CDR3 totals 15 residues. The germline V gene encodes CDR1 SGHTA and CDR2 FQGNSA. Full variable domain (remainder filled in from reference TRBV7-2 and TRBJ2-4): GAGVSQSPSNKVTEKGKDVELRCDPISGHTALYWYRQSLGQGLEFLIYFQGNSAPDKSGLPSDRFSAERTGGSVSTLTIQRTQQEDSAVYLCASSSQTGVRNIQYFGAGTRLSVL.

This clonotype has only a few counts. DNA for the CDR3: TGCGCCAGCATGCTTGGGTCACAGGGGAAAGAGACCCAGTACTTC. It codes for CASMLGSQGKETQYF. This chain joins TRBV5-1 and TRBJ2-5; 7 bases line up with TRBD1. This CDR3 spans 15 amino acids. J gave up 3 bases and V 6 bases, and 11 bases lay outside the gene matches. Germline assignment: CDR1 SGHRS and CDR2 YFSETQ.

The sample holds one count of this clonotype. The chain employs TRBV7-3 and TRBJ2-2; TRBD2 matches at 8 bases. J lost 3 bases, V lost 5 bases, and 8 bases had no gene match. CDR1 SGHTA and CDR2 FQGTGA come from the germline V gene. The CDR3 is 16 residues long. CDR3 in amino acids: CASSKPGGADTGELFF. CDR3 nucleotide sequence: TGTGCCAGCAGCAAGCCGGGGGGGGCCGACACCGGGGAGCTGTTTTTT.

The chain recombines TRBV20-1 with TRBJ1-6; D ambiguous. Trimming cost V 5 bases and J 7 bases, with 12 bases left between them. The germline V gene has CDR1 DFQATT and CDR2 SNEGSKA (reference sequence). The CDR3 spans 13 residues. CDR3 in DNA: TGCAGTGCTTTGCGGACCGGCAATTCACCCCTCCACTTT. This translates into CSALRTGNSPLHF.

The chain couples TRBV7-2 to TRBJ1-2; D might be TRBD1 (5 bases). V was shortened by 5 bases and J by 7 bases, with 17 bases between the two germline ends. Germline CDR1 reads SGHTA; CDR2 reads FQGNSA. This CDR3 contains 14 residues. The CDR3 nucleotides are TGTGCCAGCAGCCCCCCGAGAGGGGAGGGTGGCTACACCTTC. Amino acids: CASSPPRGEGGYTF.

The V gene is TRBV5-1, the J gene TRBJ2-1, with TRBD2 identical over 9 bases. Germline V gene sequence: CDR1 SGHRS, CDR2 YFSETQ. The CDR3 contains 15 residues. The V segment lost 3 bases and the J segment 5 bases; nucleotides outside the gene matches: 6. CDR3 sequence (DNA): TGCGCCAGCAGCTGGCGGACTAGCGTCAACAATGAGCAGTTCTTC. Translated: CASSWRTSVNNEQFF.